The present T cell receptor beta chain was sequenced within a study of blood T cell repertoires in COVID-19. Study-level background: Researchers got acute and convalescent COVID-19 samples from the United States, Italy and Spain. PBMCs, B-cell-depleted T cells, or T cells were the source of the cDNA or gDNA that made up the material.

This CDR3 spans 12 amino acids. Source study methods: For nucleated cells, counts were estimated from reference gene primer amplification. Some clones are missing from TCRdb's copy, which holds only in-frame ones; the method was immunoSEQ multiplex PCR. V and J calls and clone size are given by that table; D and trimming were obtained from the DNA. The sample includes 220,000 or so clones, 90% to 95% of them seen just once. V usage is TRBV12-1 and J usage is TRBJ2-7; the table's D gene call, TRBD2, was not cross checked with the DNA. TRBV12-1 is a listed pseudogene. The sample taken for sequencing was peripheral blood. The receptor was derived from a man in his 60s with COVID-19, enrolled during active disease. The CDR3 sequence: CASSAPSEEQYF. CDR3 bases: TGTGCCAGCAGCGCCCCCTCGGAGGAGCAGTACTTC.